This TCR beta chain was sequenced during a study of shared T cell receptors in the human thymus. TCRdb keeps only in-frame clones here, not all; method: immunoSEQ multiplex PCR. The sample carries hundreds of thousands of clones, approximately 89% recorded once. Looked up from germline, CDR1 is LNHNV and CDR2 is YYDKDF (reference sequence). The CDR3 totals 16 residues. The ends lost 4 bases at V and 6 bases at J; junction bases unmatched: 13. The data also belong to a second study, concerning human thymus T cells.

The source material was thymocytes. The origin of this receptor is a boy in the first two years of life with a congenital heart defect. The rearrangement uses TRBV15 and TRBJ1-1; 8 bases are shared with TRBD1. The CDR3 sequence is CATSIPRRTGRAEAFF. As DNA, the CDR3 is TGTGCCACCAGCATCCCCAGGAGGACAGGGAGAGCTGAAGCTTTCTTT.